This TCR beta chain emerged from a study of blood T cell repertoires in COVID-19. The overall study: Specimens from acute and convalescent COVID-19 originated in the United States, Italy and Spain. T cells, B-cell-depleted T cells, or PBMCs provided the cDNA or gDNA that served as material.

There are 15 residues in the CDR3. Per the study methods: Nucleated cell number was recorded as an estimate derived from reference gene primer amplification. The method was immunoSEQ multiplex PCR; TCRdb's version includes in-frame clones alone and lacks a portion of them. V and J calls and clone size follow that table, whereas D and trimming were derived from the DNA. The sample includes approximately 100,000 clones, around 91% of them seen just once. The rearrangement joins TRBV12-2 to TRBJ1-5; TRBD1, the D gene given by the table, was not confirmed from the DNA. TRBV12-2 is an annotated pseudogene. This receptor was obtained from a woman aged 80 or over with acute or convalescent COVID-19. The sequencing input was peripheral blood. CDR3 coding DNA: TGTGCAAGTCGCTTTGGACAGGGGTTGATTCAGCCCCAGCATTTT. Its protein product is CASRFGQGLIQPQHF.